The clone carrying this T cell receptor (beta chain) was detected only a few times. Its antigen remains unidentified. Trimming removed 4 bases from V and 4 bases from J; junction bases left unmatched: 10. This CDR3 region has 15 residues. CDR1 and CDR2 (germline): SGHNT, YYREEE (reference sequence). The PCR ran on 60 Vbeta and 13 Jbeta primers. The assay was immunoSEQ multiplex PCR, and TCRdb's table has in-frame clones only and misses some. This sample has some 130,000 clones; less than 80% occur once, and the top ten carry approximately 2%. This entry belongs to a study of cytomegalovirus exposure and HLA in healthy donors. Study-level background: Earlier sequencing of about 200 million T cells yielded under 120 million unique TCR beta sequences. General study results and limits: In a later analysis, the majority of CMV-associated beta chains seemingly showed HLA restriction. Several of the most significant clusters appeared linked to common viral pathogens, based on a later analysis. A reported reduction in N-insertions relative to the 666-donor mean was seen in an Asian-associated ancestry cluster in a later analysis.

The genes are TRBV5-4 and TRBJ1-2, with 7 bases matching TRBD1. Input material: PBMCs. This receptor was obtained from a female donor in good health and CMV-seropositive. For the CDR3, the DNA is TGTGCCAGCAGCGGACCGGGACAGCAAATCTATGGCTACACCTTC. Amino acid sequence: CASSGPGQQIYGYTF.